A single sample is the source of the 5 T cell receptor beta chains below, sequenced in a study of early T cells in non-severe SARS-CoV-2 infection. TCRdb re-analysed the 5' RACE reads in MiXCR, keeping a single row per CDR3 protein. The sample consists of fewer than 70,000 distinct CDR3 sequences, about 4.9% of them appearing once. The material was whole blood, obtained at baseline. These receptors were obtained from an adult who was a healthcare worker with PCR-confirmed SARS-CoV-2 infection or an uninfected control (not recorded which). The donor label of this sample is uncertain.

This clonotype showed up many times. This chain joins TRBV7-9 and TRBJ1-2, with unresolved D. This CDR3 contains 15 residues. In germline, CDR1 is SEHNR, CDR2 FQNEAQ (reference sequence). V lost 1 base and J lost 3, with 12 bases in between. The CDR3 DNA reads TGTGCCAGCAGCTTAGTTCAGAGGACCCACTATGGCTACACCTTC. This translates into CASSLVQRTHYGYTF.

This clonotype was counted many times. V is TRBV7-3 and J is TRBJ2-1, with 9 positions matching TRBD1. This CDR3 is built from 16 residues. CDR1 and CDR2 from the germline V gene are SGHTA and FQGTGA. Trimming at V came to 5 bases and at J to 7 bases, leaving 12 bases not matched to a gene. The CDR3 DNA follows: TGTGCCAGCAGCCAAATACCGGGACAGGGCTTTAATGAGCAGTTCTTC. This sequence encodes CASSQIPGQGFNEQFF.

This clonotype was observed a handful of times. V gene TRBV5-4 combines with J gene TRBJ2-1; tentative D call: TRBD2 (5 bases). From germline, CDR1 is SGHNT and CDR2 YYREEE (reference sequence). The CDR3 sequence is 11 residues long. V was trimmed by 1 base and J by 9 bases, leaving 5 bases between them. CDR3 region: CASSLSGEQFF. DNA for the CDR3: TGTGCCAGCAGCTTGAGCGGTGAGCAGTTCTTC.

V is TRBV6-6 and J is TRBJ1-3; TRBD1 matches at 8 bases. The length of the CDR3 is 14 residues. V was pared by 5 bases and J by 2 bases, with 2 bases of the junction left unmatched. Germline CDR1 MNHNY, CDR2 SVGAGI (reference sequence). The CDR3 loop reads CASSVTGAGNTIYF. The CDR3 bases are TGTGCCAGCAGTGTGACAGGGGCTGGAAACACCATATATTTT.

This clonotype was seen repeatedly, ten times or more. The chain uses TRBV18 and TRBJ1-6; the match to TRBD1 covers 7 bases. J was trimmed by 7 bases and V by 2 bases; bases with no gene match: 2. There are 14 residues in the CDR3. From germline, CDR1 is KGHSH and CDR2 LQKENI. The chain's CDR3 is CASSPEGQNSPLHF. The DNA for the CDR3 is TGTGCCAGCTCACCAGAGGGACAGAATTCACCCCTCCACTTT.